This entry is about one T cell receptor beta chain. The antigen is not known. This CDR3 is built from 13 residues. Per the germline V gene, CDR1 is SGHDT and CDR2 is YYEEEE. The ends were cut back, 0 bases at V and 4 bases at J, with 7 bases in the middle. TCRdb reprocessed the 5' RACE reads with MiXCR, giving one entry per CDR3 protein. The data show about 810,000 distinct CDR3 sequences, roughly an eighth seen once. The data are from a study of identical twins. General study points: While abundant cord blood beta clonotypes carried fewer insertions, memory repertoires showed no such pattern. Twin pairs' shared out-of-frame alpha sequences were enriched in low generation probability.

These data are also associated with another study on yellow fever vaccine responses in identical twins. From that study: Reportedly, the T cell response mounted by twins to vaccine seemed partly convergent, partly personalized.

Sequenced: PBMCs. This clonotype was obtained from a woman aged 18-29 years in good health. V is TRBV5-6 and J is TRBJ1-1; no clear D gene. Here the CDR3 reads CASSLAQVTEAFF. In DNA, the CDR3 is TGTGCCAGCAGCTTGGCCCAGGTCACTGAAGCTTTCTTT.